One and the same sample provided the 8 T cell receptor beta chains below, sequenced in a study of blood T cell repertoires in COVID-19. Sequencing used immunoSEQ multiplex PCR; TCRdb keeps in-frame clones, though not all of them. The table lists about 290,000 clones, around 85% of them singletons. Sample: peripheral blood. The receptors stem from a woman in her fifties or sixties with active or convalescent COVID-19.

V usage is TRBV2 and J usage is TRBJ2-1; TRBD2 matches 13 bases. J was trimmed by 6 bases and V by 4 bases; bases with no gene match: 9. Germline V gene sequence: CDR1 SNHLY, CDR2 FYNNEI. This CDR3 has 17 residues. The CDR3 bases are TGTGCCAGCAGTGGAAGCCTGGGACTAGCGGGATTCAATGAGCAGTTCTTC. This translates into CASSGSLGLAGFNEQFF.

The sample holds one count of this clone. The rearrangement uses TRBV7-2 and TRBJ1-2; D unclear. CDR1 and CDR2 from the germline V gene are SGHTA and FQGNSA. The CDR3 consists of 15 residues. Trimming left V 2 bases short and J 3 bases short, with 13 bases between. CDR3 nucleotides: TGTGCCAGCAGCTTATCGAGGAATTCTGACTATGGCTACACCTTC. Protein product: CASSLSRNSDYGYTF.

This rearrangement joins TRBV7-2 to TRBJ2-7; TRBD1 matches 9 bases. The CDR3 is 15 residues long. Trimming at V came to 3 bases and at J to 4 bases, leaving 7 bases not matched to a gene. CDR1 is SGHTA, CDR2 FQGNSA, per germline. DNA of the CDR3: TGTGCCAGCAGCTTCACAGGGGGCACAGGTTACGAGCAGTACTTC. Protein: CASSFTGGTGYEQYF.

The J gene is TRBJ1-2, the V gene TRBV9; D remains ambiguous. Germline assignment: CDR1 SGDLS and CDR2 YYNGEE. Trimming stripped 0 bases from V and 6 bases from J, with 21 bases between. The CDR3 sequence is 17 residues long. The CDR3 here is CASSVGVAGRVANGYTF. CDR3 coding DNA: TGTGCCAGCAGCGTAGGAGTCGCGGGAAGGGTGGCGAATGGCTACACCTTC. Complete variable domain (other parts from reference TRBV9 and TRBJ1-2): DSGVTQTPKHLITATGQRVTLRCSPRSGDLSVYWYQQSLDQGLQFLIQYYNGEERAKGNILERFSAQQFPDLHSELNLSSLELGDSALYFCASSVGVAGRVANGYTFGSGTRLTVV.

The chain links TRBV5-4 to TRBJ2-1; D is unclear. From germline, CDR1 is SGHNT and CDR2 YYREEE (reference sequence). The CDR3 covers 15 residues. Trimming took 1 base from V and 5 from J, leaving 13 bases between them. CDR3 nucleotide sequence: TGTGCCAGCAGCTTGAAAAACAATCTCAACAATGAGCAGTTCTTC. Residues: CASSLKNNLNNEQFF.

This sequence joins TRBV19 and TRBJ2-3, with 9 bases lining up with TRBD2. Looked up from germline, CDR1 is LNHDA and CDR2 is SQIVND (reference sequence). V lost 5 bases to trimming and J lost 0 bases; unmatched junction nucleotides: 6. The CDR3 covers 16 residues. CDR3 coding DNA: TGTGCCAGTAGTTTCCAAGCGGGGGGAAGCACAGATACGCAGTATTTT. Its protein is CASSFQAGGSTDTQYF.

On this clone itself: Other DNA sequences within the sample encode an identical CDR3. The chain recombines TRBV18 with TRBJ1-3, with 7 bases lining up with TRBD1. CDR1 is KGHSH and CDR2 is LQKENI in the germline V gene. The V and J ends lost 1 base and 4 bases, in that order; junction bases with no gene match: 4. The CDR3 totals 15 residues. For the CDR3, the DNA is TGTGCCAGCTCACCACAGGGGGCGTCAGGAAACACCATATATTTT. Its translation is CASSPQGASGNTIYF. Complete variable domain (other parts from reference TRBV18 and TRBJ1-3): NAGVMQNPRHLVRRRGQEARLRCSPMKGHSHVYWYRQLPEEGLKFMVYLQKENIIDESGMPKERFSAEFPKEGPSILRIQQVVRGDSAAYFCASSPQGASGNTIYFGEGSWLTVV.

The rearrangement joins TRBV6-2 or TRBV6-3 to TRBJ2-6, with 7 positions matching TRBD2. This CDR3 has 18 residues. With 3 bases clipped from V and 0 bases from J, the junction kept 8 bases outside the gene matches. Germline CDR1 and CDR2: MNHEY and SVGEGT. The CDR3 is CASSYLAGDASGANVLTF. The CDR3, as DNA: TGTGCCAGCAGTTATCTTGCGGGAGACGCCTCTGGGGCCAACGTCCTGACTTTC.